The 12 T cell receptor beta chains listed next were all sequenced from one sample in a study of breast tumors, draining lymph nodes, adjacent tissues. The lymph nodes were axillary draining lymph nodes from breast cancer patients. TCRdb called the multiplex PCR reads again in MiXCR, with one record for every CDR3 protein. The data show about 100,000 distinct CDR3 sequences, 21% seen once. The sequenced sample was axillary lymph node tissue. The source of these receptors is a female donor with breast cancer. Some clones in this sample may be carry-over from other donors' samples.

This clonotype was found many times. This chain joins TRBV25-1 and TRBJ1-4; 9 bases align to TRBD1. The CDR3 is 16 residues long. With 2 bases clipped from V and 4 bases from J, the junction kept 5 bases outside the gene matches. Germline V gene sequence: CDR1 MGHDK, CDR2 SYGVNS. The CDR3 spells CASSERTGVYNEKLFF. CDR3 coding DNA: TGTGCCAGCAGTGAAAGGACAGGGGTGTATAATGAAAAACTGTTTTTT.

In regard to this clonotype: A clone one base away is much larger, so this may be a read error. The chain recombines TRBV6-4 with TRBJ1-4; D unclear. The CDR3 sequence is 10 residues long. Germline V gene data show CDR1 as MRHNA and CDR2 as SNTAGT. CDR3 DNA: TGTGCCAGCAGTGTCGAAAAACTGTCTTTT. This gives the protein CASSVEKLSF.

At least ten counts were recorded for this clonotype. This chain links TRBV20-1 with TRBJ2-7; weak D call: TRBD2 (5 bases). V lost 3 bases to trimming and J lost 4 bases, with 7 bases between them. CDR1 is DFQATT and CDR2 is SNEGSKA in the germline V gene (reference sequence). CDR3 length: 11 residues. CDR3 DNA sequence: TGCAGTGCTAGTTGGGAGTACGAGCAGTACTTC. Its protein is CSASWEYEQYF.

This clonotype was picked up many times. The J gene is TRBJ1-3, the V gene TRBV2; D might be TRBD1 (5 bases). V lost 4 bases, J lost 4 bases, and 8 bases lay in between. The germline gives CDR1 SNHLY, CDR2 FYNNEI. The CDR3 length is 13 residues. This chain's CDR3 is CASSGNRGNTIYF. The CDR3 bases are TGTGCCAGCAGTGGCAACAGGGGAAACACCATATATTTT.

This clonotype was seen repeatedly, ten times or more. V usage is TRBV5-1 and J usage is TRBJ2-2, with D maybe TRBD2 (6 bases). The CDR3 is 16 amino acids. Deletions cut 4 bases from V and 5 bases from J, with 18 bases between. Germline V gene sequence: CDR1 SGHRS, CDR2 YFSETQ. In nucleotides, the CDR3 is TGCGCCAGCAGCAGGACCGGGACTCCAGGGACCGGGGAGCTGTTTTTT. Translating it yields CASSRTGTPGTGELFF.

This clonotype was picked up many times. V gene TRBV12-3 or TRBV12-4 combines with J gene TRBJ2-1; 8 bases map to TRBD2. CDR3 length: 15 amino acids. The J segment lost 1 base and the V segment lost 5 bases, leaving 4 bases of the junction unmatched. For the CDR3, the DNA is TGTGCCAGCAGTAGCGGGAGAGGGTCCTACAATGAGCAGTTCTTC. It is translated as CASSSGRGSYNEQFF.

A note on this clonotype: A much larger clone differs by one base, so this may be a read error. The chain joins TRBV28 to TRBJ2-5; TRBD1 or TRBD2 may be the D gene (6 bases each). In germline, CDR1 is MDHEN, CDR2 SYDVKM. Trimming removed 1 base from V and 5 bases from J, with 17 bases in between. The CDR3 has 16 amino acids. The CDR3 sequence is CASSLLNGGGPETQYF. CDR3 DNA: TGTGCCAGCAGTTTATTGAACGGGGGCGGTCCCGAGACCCAGTACTTC.

For this clonotype: This clone may be a read error of a much larger clone one base away. The chain carries TRBV19 and TRBJ1-3; no clear D gene. Germline V CDR1 and CDR2: LNHDA, SQIVND (reference sequence). This CDR3 has 17 amino acids. Trimming took off 5 bases at V and 2 bases at J, with 19 bases between the two ends. The CDR3 is CASSFVHPSVAGNTIYF. In DNA form, the CDR3 reads TGTGCCAGTAGTTTCGTACACCCCTCAGTGGCTGGAAACACCATATATTTT.

The chain employs TRBV4-1 and TRBJ1-5; the D gene is possibly TRBD1 (6 bases). Trimming pared 3 bases from V and 2 bases from J, leaving 11 bases between. Germline-derived CDR1 and CDR2 are MGHRA and YSYEKL. The CDR3 length is 15 residues. For the CDR3, the DNA is TGCGCCAGCAGCCATGGACAGCAGGGCAATCAGCCCCAGCATTTT. Translating it yields CASSHGQQGNQPQHF.

This clonotype was observed at least ten times. The CDR3 DNA follows: TGTGCCAGCAGCTTAACCAATGACAGAAATGAGCAGTTCTTC. It is translated as CASSLTNDRNEQFF. The J gene is TRBJ2-1, the V gene TRBV7-2, with a possible D match to TRBD1 (5 bases). Germline CDR1 reads SGHTA; CDR2 reads FQGNSA. The germline V and J ends were trimmed by 2 bases and 7 bases, with 12 bases remaining between them. This CDR3 comprises 14 residues. Filled out from reference TRBV7-2 and TRBJ2-1, the complete variable domain reads GAGVSQSPSNKVTEKGKDVELRCDPISGHTALYWYRQSLGQGLEFLIYFQGNSAPDKSGLPSDRFSAERTGGSVSTLTIQRTQQEDSAVYLCASSLTNDRNEQFFGPGTRLTVL.

This clonotype was counted ten times or more. This rearrangement joins TRBV7-9 to TRBJ2-1; D unclear. Between the trimmed V and J ends, which lost 3 bases and 9 bases, there was a span of 6 bases. Germline V gives CDR1 SEHNR, CDR2 FQNEAQ (reference sequence). The CDR3 covers 11 residues. The CDR3 nucleotides read TGTGCCAGCAGCTTCGCAGTTGAGCAGTTCTTC. Protein sequence: CASSFAVEQFF.

The genes are TRBV20-1 and TRBJ2-3; D possibly corresponds to TRBD2 (6 bases). V gave up 5 bases and J gave up 1 base, with 16 bases separating them. The CDR3 totals 15 residues. Germline V gene data show CDR1 as DFQATT and CDR2 as SNEGSKA (reference sequence). CDR3 coding DNA: TGCAGTGCTCAAAGTAGGCGGGACGGCACAGATACGCAGTATTTT. It specifies CSAQSRRDGTDTQYF.